The sequence of this T cell receptor beta chain was determined in a study of blood T cell repertoires in COVID-19 (dated by TCRdb to the early 2020s). About the investigation overall: Samples from collaborators originated in the United States, Italy and Spain and spanned both the acute and convalescent phases of COVID-19. Where available, HLA class I and class II types were taken from metadata supplied by the sample provider and were not determined by assay-based typing. The material from the prospective study consisted of cDNA or gDNA derived from T cells, B-cell-depleted T cells, or PBMCs. Sample metadata almost always included a de-identified subject ID, COVID-19 status, age in years and sex. The dataset comprised deeply sampled blood TCRbeta repertoires from subjects exposed to, actively infected with, or recovered from COVID-19. The samples were drawn from two sources: the first 160 participants of the ongoing ImmuneRACE study, and over 950 subjects contributed by 6 global collaborators. The repertoires were made available in a free public database intended to serve as a resource for research on the immune response to SARS-CoV-2. Broad study findings and their caveats: Clinical and demographic metadata were provided uncurated, with the amount varying by source and participant.

The collaborating institutions used their own protocols to collect whole blood in K2EDTA tubes. Collaborator samples were shipped for TCRbeta analysis as frozen whole blood, isolated PBMCs, or DNA extracted from either sample type. The immunoSEQ Assay, a bias-controlled multiplex PCR, was used to amplify TCRbeta CDR3 regions from genomic DNA. Processing in the source paper ran as follows. Nucleated cell counts per sample were estimated from amplification of reference gene primers within the assay. Sequence reads were collapsed and filtered to measure the absolute abundance of every unique TCRbeta CDR3 rearrangement. For each sample, productive Simpson clonality was calculated by taking the square root of Simpson's diversity index across productive rearrangements. The clones in this table, taken by TCRdb from immuneACCESS, are in-frame only. Not every clone is retained; where verified, under half of the shortfall comes from an unresolved V gene, and the cause of the rest is unknown. V and J calls and clone size are given by that table; D and trimming were obtained from the DNA. Here the sample has 30,000 to 35,000 clones; roughly 87% occur a single time. The ten largest account for about 26% of the sample.

Counted from cysteine to phenylalanine, this CDR3 has 21 amino acids. The read is trimmed to its CDR3 DNA, 63 bases read in frame from base 1. V trim: 4 bases; J trim: 0 bases; unmatched bases: 14. The germline V gene (reference sequence) gives CDR1 as MNHEY and CDR2 as SMNVEV. In regard to this clone: Its target antigen remains unknown. Base qualities are not provided; no much larger clone lies one nucleotide away.

The TCR sequence derives from a man older than 75 with acute or convalescent COVID-19. Recombination joined TRBV27 with TRBJ2-3; 15 central bases correspond to TRBD2. Sequencing was carried out using peripheral blood. The CDR3 reads CASSSRRPGLAGGPSTDTQYF. The nucleotide sequence is TGTGCCAGCAGTTCGCGTCGACCAGGACTAGCGGGAGGGCCCAGCACAGATACGCAGTATTTT.